This passage covers 22 T cell receptor beta chains from one sample sequenced in a study of identical twins. TCRdb analysed the 5' RACE reads with MiXCR anew, one entry per CDR3 protein. The sample lists around 960,000 distinct CDR3 sequences; over 9% were seen once. This sample also belongs to another study, concerning yellow fever vaccine responses in identical twins.

Sequenced: PBMCs. These receptor sequences come from a woman aged 18-29 years in good health.

This clonotype was seen repeatedly, ten times or more. The chain joins TRBV5-1 to TRBJ2-7; 12 bases align to TRBD2. The V gene's germline CDR1 is SGHRS and CDR2 YFSETQ. With 2 bases clipped from V and 4 bases from J, the junction kept 4 bases outside the gene matches. This CDR3 comprises 15 residues. For the CDR3, the DNA is TGCGCCAGCAGCTTTGGACTAGCGGGAACTTACGAGCAGTACTTC. Its translation: CASSFGLAGTYEQYF.

V is TRBV18 and J is TRBJ2-2; D not resolved. Germline V gives CDR1 KGHSH, CDR2 LQKENI. This CDR3 region has 17 residues. V shed 0 bases and J shed 2 bases, with 13 bases lying between them. CDR3 sequence (DNA): TGTGCCAGCTCACCACCACCACACTTTAGTAACACCGGGGAGCTGTTTTTT. Its protein product is CASSPPPHFSNTGELFF.

This clonotype turned up a few times. The rearrangement joins TRBV6-6 to TRBJ1-2, with TRBD1 as a possible D gene (5 bases). Deletions cut 0 bases from V and 7 bases from J, with 9 bases between. CDR3 size: 13 residues. Looked up from germline, CDR1 is MNHNY and CDR2 is SVGAGI (reference sequence). CDR3 sequence (DNA): TGTGCCAGCAGTTACTCAGGGACGATTGGCTACACCTTC. Translation: CASSYSGTIGYTF.

This chain links TRBV7-8 with TRBJ2-7; D gene unclear. The germline gives CDR1 SGHVS, CDR2 FQNEAQ. This CDR3 has 16 residues. V dropped 4 bases and J dropped 0 bases, with 16 bases sitting between them. CDR3 nucleotides: TGTGCCAGCAGCTCACACCGGTTGTACAGCTCCTACGAGCAGTACGTC. Translation: CASSSHRLYSSYEQYV.

This clonotype was counted between two and nine times. This chain uses TRBV6-2 or TRBV6-3 with TRBJ2-2; tentatively, D is TRBD2 (5 bases). Per the germline V gene, CDR1 is MNHEY and CDR2 is SVGEGT. The CDR3 spans 14 residues. Trimming took off 7 bases at V and 3 bases at J, with 12 bases between the two ends. CDR3 sequence reads: CASNGIVDTGELFF. CDR3 DNA sequence: TGTGCCAGCAACGGGATTGTGGACACCGGGGAGCTGTTTTTT.

This clonotype came up a few times. The chain couples TRBV6-1 to TRBJ1-1; D is unresolved. The V end was cut by 4 bases, the J end by 1 base, with 13 bases between. This CDR3 spans 15 amino acids. Germline CDR1 and CDR2: MNHNS and SASEGT. The CDR3 loop reads CASSAVGKGNTEAFF. The CDR3 DNA follows: TGTGCCAGCAGTGCGGTGGGTAAGGGGAACACTGAAGCTTTCTTT.

This sequence joins TRBV5-6 and TRBJ2-3; TRBD2 matches at 15 bases. The CDR3 runs 17 residues. Unmatched junction bases numbered 9, after V lost 4 bases and J lost 6 bases. Germline V gives CDR1 SGHDT, CDR2 YYEEEE. The CDR3 sequence: CASSGGLAGGPSDTQYF. The CDR3 DNA reads TGTGCCAGCAGCGGTGGACTAGCGGGGGGGCCGTCGGATACGCAGTATTTT. The full variable domain, rest sourced from reference TRBV5-6 and TRBJ2-3, is DAGVTQSPTHLIKTRGQQVTLRCSPKSGHDTVSWYQQALGQGPQFIFQYYEEEERQRGNFPDRFSGHQFPNYSSELNVNALLLGDSALYLCASSGGLAGGPSDTQYFGPGTRLTVL.

This clonotype was counted a few times. The genes are TRBV6-5 and TRBJ2-1; D is undetermined. Trimming removed 3 bases from V and 2 bases from J, with 8 bases in between. Germline V CDR1 and CDR2: MNHEY, SVGAGI. The CDR3 is made up of 14 amino acids. CDR3 in DNA: TGTGCCAGCAGTTATAGGACGGCCTACAATGAGCAGTTCTTC. The encoded protein is CASSYRTAYNEQFF.

This sequence joins TRBV28 and TRBJ2-1; D could derive from TRBD1 or TRBD2 (7 bases each). Trimming removed 6 bases from V and 12 bases from J, with 15 bases in between. This CDR3 is built from 12 residues. CDR1 is MDHEN and CDR2 is SYDVKM in the germline V gene. CDR3 protein: CASRETRGGQFF. CDR3 sequence (DNA): TGTGCCAGCAGAGAGACCAGGGGGGGGCAGTTCTTC.

This clonotype was picked up many times. The CDR3 DNA follows: TGTGCCACCAGCAGTTATCCAGGGACTAATGAAAAACTGTTTTTT. It yields the protein CATSSYPGTNEKLFF. This chain links TRBV15 with TRBJ1-4, with TRBD1 as a possible D gene (5 bases). V lost 3 bases and J 2 bases, leaving 10 bases between the germline ends. The CDR3 loop spans 15 amino acids. Germline V gives CDR1 LNHNV, CDR2 YYDKDF (reference sequence).

This clonotype was picked up a small number of times. The V call is TRBV10-3, the J call TRBJ2-2; 11 nucleotides line up with TRBD2. The ends lost 6 bases at V and 3 bases at J; junction bases unmatched: 6. From germline, CDR1 is ENHRY and CDR2 SYGVKD. The CDR3 covers 16 residues. CDR3 sequence: CAISASGGQYTGELFF. CDR3 DNA sequence: TGTGCCATCAGCGCTAGCGGGGGGCAATACACCGGGGAGCTGTTTTTT.

The chain recombines TRBV6-2 or TRBV6-3 with TRBJ2-2; no firm D call. The CDR3 has 16 residues. Germline CDR1 MNHEY, CDR2 SVGEGT. Between the trimmed V and J ends, which lost 2 bases and 0 bases, there was a span of 10 bases. DNA of the CDR3: TGTGCCAGCAGTTACGGAACAGCCACGAACACCGGGGAGCTGTTTTTT. This sequence encodes CASSYGTATNTGELFF.

This clonotype showed up just a few times. This chain joins TRBV4-2 and TRBJ2-1; tentatively, D is TRBD2 (6 bases). Germline V gene sequence: CDR1 LGHNA, CDR2 YNFKEQ. Trimming removed 2 bases at V and 2 bases at J, with 16 bases between. CDR3 size: 17 residues. The chain's CDR3 is CASSQPGRGPAYNEQFF. The CDR3 DNA is TGTGCCAGCAGCCAACCTGGGCGGGGCCCGGCCTACAATGAGCAGTTCTTC.

This clonotype was observed a handful of times. V is TRBV5-1 and J is TRBJ2-2; D unresolved. Germline lookup yields CDR1 SGHRS and CDR2 YFSETQ. The CDR3 spans 16 residues. The V and J ends lost 5 bases and 0 bases respectively, with 14 bases between them. The CDR3 DNA follows: TGCGCCAGCAGTCTACAACGGACCACGAACACCGGGGAGCTGTTTTTT. Encoded protein: CASSLQRTTNTGELFF.

The chain uses TRBV5-5 and TRBJ1-2, with 8 nucleotides matching TRBD1. The CDR3 sequence is 17 residues long. Germline lookup yields CDR1 SGHKS and CDR2 YYEKEE (reference sequence). V dropped 1 base and J dropped 5; count of bases not matched to a gene: 13. As DNA, the CDR3 is TGTGCCAGCAGCTTGTCCGCAGGGGGCGTTAATTCTTATGGCTACACCTTC. Translation gives CASSLSAGGVNSYGYTF.

The chain carries TRBV6-1 and TRBJ1-4, with unresolved D. Trimming took 2 bases from V and 4 from J, leaving 11 bases between them. Germline V CDR1 and CDR2: MNHNS, SASEGT. The CDR3 has 15 residues. CDR3: CASSELGPGNEKLFF. The CDR3 nucleotides are TGTGCCAGCAGTGAATTGGGTCCGGGTAATGAAAAACTGTTTTTT.

This sequence joins TRBV28 and TRBJ1-2; D remains ambiguous. V lost 7 bases and J 4 bases, leaving 13 bases between the germline ends. Germline assignment: CDR1 MDHEN and CDR2 SYDVKM. The CDR3 is made up of 13 amino acids. The CDR3 DNA is TGTGCCAGCAATATTATCCAGAGCTATGGCTACACCTTC. Translated: CASNIIQSYGYTF.

The chain joins TRBV7-8 to TRBJ2-5; the D gene is possibly TRBD2 (5 bases). Germline V gene sequence: CDR1 SGHVS, CDR2 FQNEAQ. There are 12 residues in the CDR3. Trimming took 2 bases from V and 6 from J, leaving 7 bases between them. The chain's CDR3 is CASSLSGKTQYF. CDR3 coding DNA: TGTGCCAGCAGCTTATCGGGAAAGACCCAGTACTTC.

The chain joins TRBV6-5 to TRBJ2-1, with D possibly matching TRBD1 (6 bases). Trimming pared 3 bases from V and 3 bases from J, leaving 12 bases between. The CDR3 runs 15 residues. Germline lookup yields CDR1 MNHEY and CDR2 SVGAGI. Here the CDR3 DNA reads TGTGCCAGCAGTTATAGGGGGATGGGCTACAATGAGCAGTTCTTC. Translated, it gives CASSYRGMGYNEQFF.

The chain uses TRBV12-3 or TRBV12-4 and TRBJ2-3, with TRBD2 matching 9 bases. V shed 3 bases, J shed 2 bases, and the junction held 9 bases outside the gene matches. CDR3 length equals 17 residues. This CDR3 reads CASSLSSGGSYTDTQYF. DNA for the CDR3: TGTGCCAGCAGTTTGAGTAGCGGGGGTTCTTACACAGATACGCAGTATTTT.

As to this clonotype: This may come from a read error, since a much larger clone is one base off. The J gene is TRBJ1-1, the V gene TRBV5-6, with 8 bases that match TRBD1. The germline gives CDR1 SGHDT, CDR2 YYEEEE. The CDR3 has 13 residues. Trimming removed 6 bases from V and 7 bases from J; junction bases left unmatched: 8. CDR3 region: CASNRTGWGEAFF. CDR3 nucleotides: TGTGCCAGCAACAGGACAGGGTGGGGTGAAGCTTTCTTT.

The genes are TRBV14 and TRBJ2-1; 10 bases match TRBD2. V dropped 0 bases and J dropped 8; count of bases not matched to a gene: 10. The CDR3 has 17 amino acids. The germline CDR1 and CDR2 sequences are SGHDN and FVKESK. The CDR3 sequence: CASSQDEGLAGADEQFF. CDR3 sequence (DNA): TGTGCCAGCAGCCAAGATGAGGGCCTAGCGGGAGCCGATGAGCAGTTCTTC.